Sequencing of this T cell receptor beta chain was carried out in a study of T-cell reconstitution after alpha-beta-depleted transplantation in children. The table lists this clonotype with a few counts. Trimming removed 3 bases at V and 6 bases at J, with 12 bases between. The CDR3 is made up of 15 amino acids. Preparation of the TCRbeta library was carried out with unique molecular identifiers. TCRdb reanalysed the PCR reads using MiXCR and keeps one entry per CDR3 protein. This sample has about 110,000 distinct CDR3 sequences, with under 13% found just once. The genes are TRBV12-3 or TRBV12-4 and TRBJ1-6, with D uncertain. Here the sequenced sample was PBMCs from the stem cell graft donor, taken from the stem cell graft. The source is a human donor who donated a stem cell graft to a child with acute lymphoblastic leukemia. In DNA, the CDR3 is TGTGCCAGCAGTTTCCGGGCAGCCCTTAATTCACCCCTCCACTTT. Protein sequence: CASSFRAALNSPLHF.